This TCR beta chain was captured in a study of response to subunit inactivated influenza vaccine. As concerns this clonotype: The target antigen is unknown.

Whole-study findings and limits: The authors proposed limited new T cell recruitment per seasonal influenza vaccination.

MiXCR was run by TCRdb on the RT-PCR reads, yielding one entry per CDR3 protein. This table holds 750,000 to 850,000 distinct CDR3 sequences, roughly 18% found once. The source of this sequence is a man aged 50-60 years who received an inactivated influenza vaccine. The material was PBMCs from blood, obtained roughly 5 days after vaccination.

CDR3 sequence (DNA): TGTGCCAGCAGACCCGGACGGGGGGCGCGGGAGACCCAGTACTTC. Its translation is CASRPGRGARETQYF. V gene TRBV12-3 or TRBV12-4 combines with J gene TRBJ2-5, with D possibly TRBD2 on 7 matching bases. The CDR3 consists of 15 residues. Trimming took off 6 bases at V and 5 bases at J, with 19 bases between the two ends.